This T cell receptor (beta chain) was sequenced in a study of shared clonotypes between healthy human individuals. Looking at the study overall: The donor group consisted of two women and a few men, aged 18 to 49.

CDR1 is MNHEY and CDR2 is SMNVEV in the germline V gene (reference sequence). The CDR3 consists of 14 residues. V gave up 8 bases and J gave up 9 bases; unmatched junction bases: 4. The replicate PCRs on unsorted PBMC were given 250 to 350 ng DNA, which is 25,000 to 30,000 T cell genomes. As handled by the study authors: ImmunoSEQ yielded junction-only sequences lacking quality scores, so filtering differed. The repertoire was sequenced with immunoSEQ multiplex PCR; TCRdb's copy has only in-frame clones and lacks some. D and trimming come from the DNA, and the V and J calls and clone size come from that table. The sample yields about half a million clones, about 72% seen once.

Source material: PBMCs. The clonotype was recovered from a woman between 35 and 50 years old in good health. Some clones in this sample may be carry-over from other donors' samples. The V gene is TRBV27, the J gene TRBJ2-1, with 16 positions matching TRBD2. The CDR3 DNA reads TGTGCCAGCGGGACTAGCGGGAGGGGGGGTGAGCAGTTCTTC. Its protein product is CASGTSGRGGEQFF.